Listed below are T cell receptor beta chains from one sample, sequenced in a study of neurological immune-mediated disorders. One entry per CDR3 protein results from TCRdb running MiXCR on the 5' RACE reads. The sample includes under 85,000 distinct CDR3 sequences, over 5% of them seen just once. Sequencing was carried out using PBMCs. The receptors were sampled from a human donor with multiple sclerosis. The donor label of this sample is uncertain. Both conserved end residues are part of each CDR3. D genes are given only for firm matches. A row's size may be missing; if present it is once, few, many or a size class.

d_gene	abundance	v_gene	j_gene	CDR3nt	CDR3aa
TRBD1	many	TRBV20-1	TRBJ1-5	TGCAGTGCTCGCAGGGGGGTGGATCAGCCCCAGCATTTT	CSARRGVDQPQHF
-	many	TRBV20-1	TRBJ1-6	TGCAGTGCTAGACCCAGGCGCAATTCACCCCTCCACTTT	CSARPRRNSPLHF
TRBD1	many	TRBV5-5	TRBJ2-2	TGTGCCAGCAGCGCCCGACAGGGCTGGACCGGGGAGCTGTTTTTT	CASSARQGWTGELFF
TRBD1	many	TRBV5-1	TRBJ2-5	TGCGCCAGCAGCTTGGGTGACAGGGGGCAAGAGACCCAGTACTTC	CASSLGDRGQETQYF
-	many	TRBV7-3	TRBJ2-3	TGTGCCAGCAGCTTAAGGGGACGAACGCAGCCCACAGATACGCAGTATTTT	CASSLRGRTQPTDTQYF
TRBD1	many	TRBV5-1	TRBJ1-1	TGCGCCAGCAGCTTGGCCGAGGGGGCGAGCACTGAAGCTTTCTTT	CASSLAEGASTEAFF
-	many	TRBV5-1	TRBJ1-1	TGCGCCAGCAGCTTGGATCCGGGTGCGCCAGGAGCTTTCTTT	CASSLDPGAPGAFF
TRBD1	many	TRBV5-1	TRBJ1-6	TGCGCCAGCAGCTTGGAAGGGACAGGGGATTCACCCCTCCACTTT	CASSLEGTGDSPLHF
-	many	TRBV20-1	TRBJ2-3	TGCAGTGCTAGAGATTTGGCGGAGTGGAACCCAGATACGCAGTATTTT	CSARDLAEWNPDTQYF
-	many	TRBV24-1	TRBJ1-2	TGTGCCACCAGTGACCCGACAGTTAACTATGGCTACACCTTC	CATSDPTVNYGYTF
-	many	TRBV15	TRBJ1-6	TGTGCCACCAGCAGAGCATGGACTTCACCCCTCCACTTT	CATSRAWTSPLHF
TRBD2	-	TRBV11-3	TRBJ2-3	TGTGCCAGCAGCCCCGGACTAGCGGGGGCAGATACGCAGTATTTT	CASSPGLAGADTQYF
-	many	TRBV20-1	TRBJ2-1	TGCAGTGCCCCTGGGACGGGCCGCAATGAGCAGTTCTTC	CSAPGTGRNEQFF
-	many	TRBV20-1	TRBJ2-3	TGCAGTGCCAGGGTAAGGGGCCACACAGATACGCAGTATTTT	CSARVRGHTDTQYF
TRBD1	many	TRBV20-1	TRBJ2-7	TGCAGTGCTAGAGATACAGGGGGCAAAAACGAGCAGTACTTC	CSARDTGGKNEQYF
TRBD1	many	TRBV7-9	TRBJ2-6	TGTGCCAGCAGCTTTAGTGGGACAGGGGGCTTCGGGGCCAACGTCCTGACTTTC	CASSFSGTGGFGANVLTF
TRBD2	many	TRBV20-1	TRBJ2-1	TGCAGTGCTAGTCCCGGCGGGGGGGGCTTCAATGAGCAGTTCTTC	CSASPGGGGFNEQFF
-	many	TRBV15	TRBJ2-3	TGTGCCACCAGCAGAGAGGGGGCCGGGAATACGCAGTATTTT	CATSREGAGNTQYF
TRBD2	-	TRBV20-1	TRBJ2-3	TGCAGTGCTTCTAGCGGGGGGCCTCAGACCGATACGCAGTATTTT	CSASSGGPQTDTQYF
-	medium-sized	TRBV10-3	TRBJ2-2	TGTGCCATCAGTACCTCCAAAGGGGAGGCAGGGGAGCTGTTTTTT	CAISTSKGEAGELFF
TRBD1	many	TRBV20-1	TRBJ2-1	TGCAGTGTCACAAAGTGGGGGACAGGAGCTTACAATGAGCAGTTCTTC	CSVTKWGTGAYNEQFF
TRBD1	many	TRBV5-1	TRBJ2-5	TGCGCCAGCAGCACGACAGGGCTGAACCAAGAGACCCAGTACTTC	CASSTTGLNQETQYF
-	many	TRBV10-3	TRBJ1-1	TGTGCCATCAGTGATGGAGGGGGCACTGAAGCTTTCTTT	CAISDGGGTEAFF
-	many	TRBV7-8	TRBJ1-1	TGTGCCAGCAGCTTAGTTAGACTAGGGTTAGGTGAAGCTTTCTTT	CASSLVRLGLGEAFF
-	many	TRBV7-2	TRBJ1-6	TGTGCCAGCAGCTTAGAGCCGACCAGGGGACTTAATTCACCCCTCCACTTT	CASSLEPTRGLNSPLHF
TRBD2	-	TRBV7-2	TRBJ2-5	TGTGCCAGCAGCTTAGCCTTTAAGTGGGAGGGGGAGACCCAGTACTTC	CASSLAFKWEGETQYF
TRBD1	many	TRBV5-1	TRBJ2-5	TGCGCCAGCAGCTTGGGTATTGGACAGGGTGAAGAGACCCAGTACTTC	CASSLGIGQGEETQYF
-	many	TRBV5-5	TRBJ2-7	TGTGCCAGCAGCTTGGAACAGGTCTACGAGCAGTACTTC	CASSLEQVYEQYF
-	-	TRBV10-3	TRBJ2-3	TGTGCCATCAGTGAAGGACAGTTCACAGATACGCAGTATTTT	CAISEGQFTDTQYF
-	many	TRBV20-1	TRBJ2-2	TGCAGTGCTAGACCAGACACCGGGGAGCTGTTTTTT	CSARPDTGELFF
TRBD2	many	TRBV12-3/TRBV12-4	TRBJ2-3	TGTGCCAGCAGTTTAATTACGACTAGCGGGGGCTCTAGCACAGATACGCAGTATTTT	CASSLITTSGGSSTDTQYF
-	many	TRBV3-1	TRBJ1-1	TGTGCCAGCAGCCAAGTGCTTTCAGGGTATGAAGCTTTCTTT	CASSQVLSGYEAFF
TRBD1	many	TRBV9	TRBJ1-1	TGTGCCAGCAGCCCTGGATACAATAGCCTGACAGGGGCTGAAGCTTTCTTT	CASSPGYNSLTGAEAFF
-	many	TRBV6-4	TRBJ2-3	TGTGCCAGCAGTGATAGCGGTCCCGGAGGTAGAGATACGCAGTATTTT	CASSDSGPGGRDTQYF